The 18 T cell receptor beta chains below were found in one sample sequenced in a study of blood T cells in healthy people across ages (dated by TCRdb to the mid-2010s). The library was made by 5' RACE. These reads were obtained on an Illumina HiSeq 2500. A second PCR of roughly 6 to 11 cycles was run with a J-beta primer mix and a sample-barcoded 5' primer. TCRdb ran its own pipeline on the public reads, namely fastp trimming at Q25 and MiXCR clone calling, and kept in-frame beta chains. Identical CDR3 protein sequences are pooled into one entry, listed with their most common genes and DNA. The sample yields 650,000 to 700,000 distinct CDR3 sequences; approximately 30% were counted once. The ten largest account for roughly 15% of the sample. The sequenced material came from blood. Receptor source: a woman aged 80 or over in good health. Donor details come from another sample of the same person, matched by shared clones.

This sequence joins TRBV19 and TRBJ2-5; D not resolved. The germline V and J ends were trimmed by 4 bases and 8 bases, with 11 bases remaining between them. Per germline, CDR1 LNHDA and CDR2 SQIVND (reference sequence). The CDR3 runs to 12 residues. CDR3 loop: CASSSLSTTQYF. CDR3 bases: TGTGCCAGTAGTAGTTTATCCACAACCCAGTACTTC.

V is TRBV12-3 or TRBV12-4 and J is TRBJ2-6; TRBD1 aligns across 10 bases. This CDR3 has 18 residues. The J segment lost 1 base and the V segment lost 4 bases, leaving 7 bases of the junction unmatched. This CDR3 reads CASSSPGQGTSGANVLTF. CDR3 bases: TGTGCCAGCAGTTCCCCGGGACAGGGGACGTCTGGGGCCAACGTCCTGACTTTC.

This clonotype turned up a few times. The rearrangement uses TRBV19 and TRBJ2-7; D tentatively reads TRBD1 or TRBD2 (5 bases each). Germline V CDR1 and CDR2: LNHDA, SQIVND (reference sequence). The V and J ends lost 4 bases and 3 bases respectively, with 13 bases between them. CDR3 length: 14 amino acids. The CDR3 nucleotides are TGTGCCAGTAGTAGATCCCGAGGGGTCTACGAGCAGTACTTC. Protein product: CASSRSRGVYEQYF.

On this clonotype: One base away lies a much larger clone, so this may be a sequencing read error. The CDR3 DNA reads as TGTGCCAGCAGCTTAAGCGGGGGGGAGAAGTACTTC. Its protein is CASSLSGGEKYF. The chain carries TRBV7-3 and TRBJ2-7; 9 bases are a match to TRBD2. CDR1 is SGHTA and CDR2 is FQGTGA in the germline V gene. V dropped 1 base and J dropped 11; count of bases not matched to a gene: 3. This CDR3 has 12 amino acids.

J is TRBJ2-5 and V is TRBV5-1; D perhaps matches TRBD2 (5 bases). The DNA end is more similar to TRBJ2-7, so the J call may be wrong. The germline CDR1 and CDR2 sequences are SGHRS and YFSETQ. The CDR3 length is 14 residues. DNA for the CDR3: TGCGCCAGCAGCTTGGGCCGGGAACTGAGCGAGCAGTACTTC. Protein: CASSLGRELSEQYF.

This clonotype was counted at least ten times. The chain links TRBV28 to TRBJ2-7, with TRBD1 identical over 7 bases. CDR3 length: 14 amino acids. V was pared by 5 bases and J by 0 bases, with 4 bases of the junction left unmatched. CDR1 MDHEN and CDR2 SYDVKM come from the germline V gene. The CDR3 region is CASSPQGSSYEQYF. In DNA form, the CDR3 reads TGTGCCAGCAGTCCACAGGGGAGCTCCTACGAGCAGTACTTC.

This clonotype showed up many times. The chain links TRBV20-1 to TRBJ2-7, with 9 bases that match TRBD1. Losses at the gene ends were 3 bases for V and 6 bases for J; bases not matched to a gene: 6. The CDR3 length is 13 residues. Germline V gene lookup returns CDR1 DFQATT and CDR2 SNEGSKA (reference sequence). The CDR3 coding sequence is TGCAGTGCTAGGGTGACAGGGGGGCGCGAGCAGTACTTC. Translated, it gives CSARVTGGREQYF.

This clonotype was seen repeatedly, ten times or more. CDR3 bases: TGTGCCAGCTCACCACGGCACGGCTACGAGCAGTACTTC. Its translation: CASSPRHGYEQYF. The chain has TRBV18 and TRBJ2-7; D remains ambiguous. This CDR3 region has 13 residues. Germline loops: CDR1 KGHSH, CDR2 LQKENI. With 1 base removed from V and 3 bases from J, the gap between germline ends came to 7 bases.

In its sample, this clonotype was seen many times. The genes are TRBV20-1 and TRBJ2-2, with D maybe TRBD1 (5 bases). Trimming pared 6 bases from V and 5 bases from J, leaving 16 bases between. The germline V gene encodes CDR1 DFQATT and CDR2 SNEGSKA (reference sequence). This CDR3 contains 14 residues. CDR3 nucleotide sequence: TGCAGTGCCAAAGGGGCAGGGTGGACCGGGGAGCTGTTTTTT. Its translation is CSAKGAGWTGELFF.

A word on this clonotype: Since a much larger clone is just one base distant, this may be a read error. This chain uses TRBV6-5 with TRBJ1-2; D gene ambiguous. This CDR3 spans 15 amino acids. Germline loops: CDR1 MNHEY, CDR2 SVGAGI. V shed 2 bases and J shed 10 bases, with 20 bases lying between them. CDR3 coding DNA: TGTGCCAGCAGTTACGAGAAAGGGTTGGTTCTGGACTACACCTTC. Residues: CASSYEKGLVLDYTF.

The chain combines TRBV9 with TRBJ1-2; no reliable D call. The CDR3 loop spans 15 amino acids. V lost 0 bases to trimming and J lost 3 bases, with 12 bases between them. Germline lookup yields CDR1 SGDLS and CDR2 YYNGEE. CDR3 sequence (DNA): TGTGCCAGCAGCGTAGCGTCGGCCTACGACTATGGCTACACCTTC. Protein: CASSVASAYDYGYTF. The whole variable domain, remainder taken from reference TRBV9 and TRBJ1-2, is DSGVTQTPKHLITATGQRVTLRCSPRSGDLSVYWYQQSLDQGLQFLIQYYNGEERAKGNILERFSAQQFPDLHSELNLSSLELGDSALYFCASSVASAYDYGYTFGSGTRLTVV.

CDR3 DNA: TGCAGTGCTTCATTAGTCCCTCAAGAGACCCAGTTCTTC. This translates into CSASLVPQETQFF. This chain links TRBV20-1 with TRBJ2-5, with D uncertain. TRBJ2-1 matches the DNA end more closely, so the J call is doubtful. The CDR3 has 13 amino acids. CDR1 and CDR2 from the germline V gene are DFQATT and SNEGSKA (reference sequence).

This clonotype was counted many times. DNA of the CDR3: TGTGCCAGCTCACCACTTGCAGGGGGAATAACGGGCACAGATACGCAGTATTTT. It is translated as CASSPLAGGITGTDTQYF. This chain joins TRBV18 and TRBJ2-3; TRBD1 agrees at 7 bases. The germline gives CDR1 KGHSH, CDR2 LQKENI. After removal of 1 base from V and 1 base from J, the junction contained 11 bases not matched to a gene. The CDR3 is 18 amino acids.

The chain uses TRBV5-1 and TRBJ2-7; 8 bases match TRBD1. Germline lookup yields CDR1 SGHRS and CDR2 YFSETQ. The trim removed 8 bases at V and 4 bases at J, leaving 11 bases unmatched. The CDR3 contains 14 residues. The CDR3 loop is CASVPGTGRYEQYF. The DNA for the CDR3 is TGCGCCAGTGTTCCGGGGACAGGTCGATACGAGCAGTACTTC.

This clonotype showed up many times. The chain carries TRBV28 and TRBJ2-5; D uncertain. CDR1 and CDR2 (germline): MDHEN, SYDVKM. The ends were cut back, 5 bases at V and 4 bases at J, with 17 bases in the middle. This CDR3 has 15 residues. The CDR3 is CASSPTTGLRETQYF. In nucleotides, the CDR3 is TGTGCCAGCAGTCCTACGACCGGGTTGCGAGAGACCCAGTACTTC.

This clonotype was seen ten or more times. The V gene is TRBV30, the J gene TRBJ1-2, with a tentative D call TRBD1 (5 bases). With 1 base removed from V and 13 bases from J, the gap between germline ends came to 13 bases. CDR3 length: 11 residues. Germline CDR1 is GTSNPN and CDR2 is SVGIG (reference sequence). CDR3 region: CAWSEDYRCTF. The CDR3 coding sequence is TGTGCCTGGAGTGAGGACTACAGGTGCACCTTC.

In regard to this clonotype: This may be a read error, as it is one base from a much larger clone. The chain recombines TRBV10-3 with TRBJ1-1; no clear D. This CDR3 is built from 13 residues. V dropped 6 bases and J dropped 3 bases, with 11 bases sitting between them. The germline V gene has CDR1 ENHRY and CDR2 SYGVKD. The CDR3 loop reads CAIRLAADTEAFF. CDR3 sequence (DNA): TGTGCCATCAGGTTGGCTGCTGACACTGAAGCTTTCTTT.

This chain links TRBV29-1 with TRBJ2-1; tentative D call: TRBD1 (5 bases). The CDR3 contains 14 residues. Germline CDR1 is SQVTM and CDR2 is ANQGSEA. Deletions cut 2 bases from V and 7 bases from J, with 15 bases between. The CDR3 is CSVERGRSQNEQFF. The CDR3 DNA reads as TGCAGCGTTGAAAGGGGTAGATCTCAGAATGAGCAGTTCTTC.